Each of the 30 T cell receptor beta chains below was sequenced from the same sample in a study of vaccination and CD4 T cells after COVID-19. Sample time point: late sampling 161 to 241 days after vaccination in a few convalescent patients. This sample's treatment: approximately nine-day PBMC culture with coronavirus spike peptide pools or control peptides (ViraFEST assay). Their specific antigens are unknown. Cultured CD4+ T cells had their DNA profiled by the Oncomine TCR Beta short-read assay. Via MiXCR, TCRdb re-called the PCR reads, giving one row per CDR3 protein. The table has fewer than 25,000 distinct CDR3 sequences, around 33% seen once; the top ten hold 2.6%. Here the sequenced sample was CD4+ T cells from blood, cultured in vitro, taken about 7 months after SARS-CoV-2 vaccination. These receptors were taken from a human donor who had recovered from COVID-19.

CDR3 coding DNA: TGTGCCAGCAGACTGACAGGCTACGAGCAGTACTTC. Its translation is CASRLTGYEQYF. The chain carries TRBV28 and TRBJ2-7; D is perhaps TRBD1 (6 bases). This CDR3 is built from 12 residues. Trimming left V 6 bases short and J 3 bases short, with 9 bases between. Germline CDR1 MDHEN, CDR2 SYDVKM.

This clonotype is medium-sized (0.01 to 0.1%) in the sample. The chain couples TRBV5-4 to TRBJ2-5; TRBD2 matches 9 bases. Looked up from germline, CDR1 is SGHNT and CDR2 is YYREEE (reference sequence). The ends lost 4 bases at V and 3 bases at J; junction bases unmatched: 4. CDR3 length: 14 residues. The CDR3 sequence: CASSPTSGKETQYF. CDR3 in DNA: TGTGCCAGCAGCCCGACTAGCGGTAAAGAGACCCAGTACTTC.

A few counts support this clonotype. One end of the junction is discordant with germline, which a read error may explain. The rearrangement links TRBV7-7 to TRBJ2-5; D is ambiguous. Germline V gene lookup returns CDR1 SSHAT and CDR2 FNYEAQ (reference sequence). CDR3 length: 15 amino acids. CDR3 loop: CASSLVDGSGETQYF. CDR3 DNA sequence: TGTGCTAGCAGCTTAGTGGACGGGTCGGGAGAGACCCAGTACTTC.

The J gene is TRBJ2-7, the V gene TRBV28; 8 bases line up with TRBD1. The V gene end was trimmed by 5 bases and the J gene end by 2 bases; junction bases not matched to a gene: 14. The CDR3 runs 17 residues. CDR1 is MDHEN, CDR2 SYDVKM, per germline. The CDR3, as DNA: TGTGCCAGCAGTCCCCAGGGGGCGATGGGCCTTCCCTACGAGCAGTACTTC. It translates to CASSPQGAMGLPYEQYF.

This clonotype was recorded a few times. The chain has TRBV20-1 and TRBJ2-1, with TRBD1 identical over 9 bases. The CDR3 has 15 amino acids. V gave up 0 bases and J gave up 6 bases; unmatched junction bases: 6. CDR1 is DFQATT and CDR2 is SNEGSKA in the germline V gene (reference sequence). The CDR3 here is CSARDLGTGINEQFF. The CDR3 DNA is TGCAGTGCTAGAGATCTTGGGACAGGGATCAATGAGCAGTTCTTC.

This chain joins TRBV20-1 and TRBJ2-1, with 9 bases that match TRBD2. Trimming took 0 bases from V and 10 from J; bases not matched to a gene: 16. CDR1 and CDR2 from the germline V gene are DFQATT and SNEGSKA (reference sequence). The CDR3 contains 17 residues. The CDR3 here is CSARDPPLAGHPKEQFF. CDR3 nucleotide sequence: TGCAGTGCTAGAGATCCCCCCCTAGCGGGACATCCAAAAGAGCAGTTCTTC.

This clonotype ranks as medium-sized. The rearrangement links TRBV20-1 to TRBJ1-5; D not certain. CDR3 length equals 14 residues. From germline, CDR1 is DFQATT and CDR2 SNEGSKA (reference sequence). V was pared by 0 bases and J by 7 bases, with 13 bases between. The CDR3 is CSARDLRSGQPQHF. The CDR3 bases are TGCAGTGCTAGAGATCTGAGGAGTGGACAGCCCCAGCATTTT.

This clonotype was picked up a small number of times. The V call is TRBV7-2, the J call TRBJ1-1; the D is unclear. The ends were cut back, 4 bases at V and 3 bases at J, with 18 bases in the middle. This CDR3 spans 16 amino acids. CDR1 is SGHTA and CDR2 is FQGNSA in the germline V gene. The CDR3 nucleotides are TGTGCCAGCAGCTCCCGGAGAGGAATGTTAGACACTGAAGCTTTCTTT. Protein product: CASSSRRGMLDTEAFF.

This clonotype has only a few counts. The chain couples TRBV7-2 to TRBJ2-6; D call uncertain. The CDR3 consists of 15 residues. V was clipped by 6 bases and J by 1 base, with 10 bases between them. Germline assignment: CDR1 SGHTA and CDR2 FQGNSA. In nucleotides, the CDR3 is TGTGCCAGCAGACAAAGGGATTCTGGGGCCAACGTCCTGACTTTC. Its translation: CASRQRDSGANVLTF.

CDR3 DNA sequence: TGTGCCAGCAGCCTACCTCGACAGAGTATAGAGACCCAGTACTTC. It specifies CASSLPRQSIETQYF. V is TRBV7-2 and J is TRBJ2-5; D perhaps matches TRBD1 (5 bases). This CDR3 has 15 amino acids. Germline CDR1 and CDR2: SGHTA and FQGNSA. The V end lost 5 bases, the J end lost 4 bases, and 17 bases lay between the germline ends.

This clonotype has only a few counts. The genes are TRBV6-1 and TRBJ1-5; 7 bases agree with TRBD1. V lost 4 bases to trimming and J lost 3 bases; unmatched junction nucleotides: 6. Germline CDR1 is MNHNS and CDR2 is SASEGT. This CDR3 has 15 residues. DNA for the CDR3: TGTGCCAGCAGTGCCCAGACAGGGATCAATCAGCCCCAGCATTTT. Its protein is CASSAQTGINQPQHF.

CDR3 DNA: TGCAGTGCTAGACCATGGGGACGCAGGGCTACTAGCAATCAGCCCCAGCATTTT. Residues: CSARPWGRRATSNQPQHF. The chain is built from TRBV20-1 and TRBJ1-5; D perhaps matches TRBD1 (5 bases). This CDR3 has 18 amino acids. Germline V gene lookup returns CDR1 DFQATT and CDR2 SNEGSKA (reference sequence). The ends were cut back, 2 bases at V and 0 bases at J, with 20 bases in the middle.

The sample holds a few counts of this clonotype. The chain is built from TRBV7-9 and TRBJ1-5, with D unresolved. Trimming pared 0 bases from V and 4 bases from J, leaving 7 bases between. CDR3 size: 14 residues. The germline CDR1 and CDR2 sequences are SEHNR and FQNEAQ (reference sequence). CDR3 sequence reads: CASSLASQNQPQHF. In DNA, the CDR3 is TGTGCCAGCAGCTTAGCGTCCCAGAATCAGCCCCAGCATTTT.

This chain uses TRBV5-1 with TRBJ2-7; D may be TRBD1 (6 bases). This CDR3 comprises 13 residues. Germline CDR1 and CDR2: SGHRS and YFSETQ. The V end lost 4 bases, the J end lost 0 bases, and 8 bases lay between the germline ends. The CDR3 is CASSQDSSYEQYF. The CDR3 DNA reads TGCGCCAGCAGCCAGGACAGCTCCTACGAGCAGTACTTC. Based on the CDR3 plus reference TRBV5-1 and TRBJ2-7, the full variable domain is KAGVTQTPRYLIKTRGQQVTLSCSPISGHRSVSWYQQTPGQGLQFLFEYFSETQRNKGNFPGRFSGRQFSNSRSEMNVSTLELGDSALYLCASSQDSSYEQYFGPGTRLTVT.

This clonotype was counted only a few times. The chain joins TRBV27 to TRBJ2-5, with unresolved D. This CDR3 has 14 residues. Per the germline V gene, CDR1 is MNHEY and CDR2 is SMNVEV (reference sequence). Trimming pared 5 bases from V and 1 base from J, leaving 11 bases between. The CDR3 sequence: CASSQRHLQETQYF. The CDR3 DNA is TGTGCCAGCAGTCAAAGACACCTCCAAGAGACCCAGTACTTC.

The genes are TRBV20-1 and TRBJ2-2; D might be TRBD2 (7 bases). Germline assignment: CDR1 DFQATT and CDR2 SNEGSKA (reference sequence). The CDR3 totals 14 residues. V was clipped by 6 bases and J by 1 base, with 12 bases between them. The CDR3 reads CSADRGGNTGELFF. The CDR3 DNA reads TGCAGTGCGGATAGGGGGGGGAACACCGGGGAGCTGTTTTTT.

The CDR3 region is CASSEFGVDTQYF. The CDR3 DNA follows: TGTGCCAGCAGTGAATTCGGGGTAGATACGCAGTATTTT. The gene calls are TRBV25-1 and TRBJ2-3, with a tentative D call TRBD2 (5 bases). There are 13 residues in the CDR3. Germline assignment: CDR1 MGHDK and CDR2 SYGVNS. Trimming took 1 base from V and 5 from J, leaving 7 bases between them.

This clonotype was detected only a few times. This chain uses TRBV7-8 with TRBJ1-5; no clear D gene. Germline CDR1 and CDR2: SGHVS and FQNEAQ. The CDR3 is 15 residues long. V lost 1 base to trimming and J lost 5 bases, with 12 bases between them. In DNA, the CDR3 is TGTGCCAGCAGCTTAGTATTTGGGTACTATCAGCCCCAGCATTTT. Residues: CASSLVFGYYQPQHF.

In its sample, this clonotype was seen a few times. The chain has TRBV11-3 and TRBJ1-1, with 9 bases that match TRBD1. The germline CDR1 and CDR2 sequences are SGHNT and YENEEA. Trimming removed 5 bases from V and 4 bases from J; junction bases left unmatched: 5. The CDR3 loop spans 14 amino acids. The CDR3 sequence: CASSRGQGSTEAFF. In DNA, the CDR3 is TGTGCCAGCAGCCGCGGACAGGGGAGCACTGAAGCTTTCTTT. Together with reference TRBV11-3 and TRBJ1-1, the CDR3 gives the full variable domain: EAGVVQSPRYKIIEKKQPVAFWCNPISGHNTLYWYLQNLGQGPELLIRYENEEAVDDSQLPKDRFSAERLKGVDSTLKIQPAELGDSAVYLCASSRGQGSTEAFFGQGTRLTVV.

The CDR3 is CASRWANTGELFF. The CDR3 DNA is TGTGCCAGCAGATGGGCGAACACCGGGGAGCTGTTTTTT. The chain couples TRBV7-9 to TRBJ2-2; D call uncertain. The CDR3 length is 13 residues. V was shortened by 6 bases and J by 0 bases, with 5 bases between the two germline ends. Germline CDR1 and CDR2: SEHNR and FQNEAQ (reference sequence).

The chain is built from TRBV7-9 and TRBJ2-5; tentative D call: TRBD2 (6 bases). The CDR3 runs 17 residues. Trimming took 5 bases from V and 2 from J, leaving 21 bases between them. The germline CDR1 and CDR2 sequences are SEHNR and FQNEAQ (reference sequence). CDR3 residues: CASSPTRLGRAQETQYF. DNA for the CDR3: TGTGCCAGCAGCCCAACCCGACTAGGCAGGGCTCAAGAGACCCAGTACTTC.

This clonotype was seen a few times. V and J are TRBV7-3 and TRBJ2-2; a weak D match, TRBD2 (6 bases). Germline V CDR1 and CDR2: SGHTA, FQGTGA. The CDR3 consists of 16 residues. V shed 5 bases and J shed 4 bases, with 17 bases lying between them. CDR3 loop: CASSPSAGFGTGELFF. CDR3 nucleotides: TGTGCCAGCAGCCCATCGGCGGGGTTTGGCACCGGGGAGCTGTTTTTT. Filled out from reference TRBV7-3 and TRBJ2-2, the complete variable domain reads GAGVSQTPSNKVTEKGKYVELRCDPISGHTALYWYRQSLGQGPEFLIYFQGTGAADDSGLPNDRFFAVRPEGSVSTLKIQRTERGDSAVYLCASSPSAGFGTGELFFGEGSRLTVL.

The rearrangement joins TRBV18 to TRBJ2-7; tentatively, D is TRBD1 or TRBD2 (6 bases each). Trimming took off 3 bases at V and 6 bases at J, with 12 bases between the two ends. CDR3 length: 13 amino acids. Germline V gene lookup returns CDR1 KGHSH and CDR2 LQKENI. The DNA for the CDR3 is TGTGCCAGCTCACCCCCTGGGGGGCGCGAGCAGTACTTC. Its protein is CASSPPGGREQYF.

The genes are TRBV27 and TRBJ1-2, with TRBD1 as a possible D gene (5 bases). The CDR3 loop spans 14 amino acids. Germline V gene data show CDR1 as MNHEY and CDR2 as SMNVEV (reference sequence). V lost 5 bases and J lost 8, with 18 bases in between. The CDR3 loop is CASSKRDRGSGYTF. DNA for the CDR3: TGTGCCAGCAGTAAAAGGGACCGGGGAAGCGGCTACACCTTC.

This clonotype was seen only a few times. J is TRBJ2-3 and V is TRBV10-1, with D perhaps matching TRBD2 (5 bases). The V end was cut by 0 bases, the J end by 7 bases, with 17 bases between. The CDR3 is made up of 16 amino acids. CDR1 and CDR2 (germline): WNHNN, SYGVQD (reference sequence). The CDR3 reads CASSESRLGSRYTQYF. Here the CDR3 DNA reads TGCGCCAGCAGTGAGTCACGTCTGGGGAGCCGATATACGCAGTATTTT.

As DNA, the CDR3 is TGCAGTGCTGGACAGAGAACCTACGAGCAGTACTTC. Its protein product is CSAGQRTYEQYF. The chain uses TRBV20-1 and TRBJ2-7; D is perhaps TRBD1 (6 bases). The CDR3 loop spans 12 amino acids. Germline V gene data show CDR1 as DFQATT and CDR2 as SNEGSKA (reference sequence). V gave up 5 bases and J gave up 2 bases, with 10 bases separating them.

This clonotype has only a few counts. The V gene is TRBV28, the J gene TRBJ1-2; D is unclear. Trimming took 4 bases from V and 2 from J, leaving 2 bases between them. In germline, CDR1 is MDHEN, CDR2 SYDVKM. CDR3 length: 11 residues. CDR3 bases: TGTGCCAGCAGTTACAACTATGGCTACACCTTC. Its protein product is CASSYNYGYTF.

The CDR3: CASSTIRDPANGYTF. CDR3 coding DNA: TGTGCCAGCAGCACCATCCGGGATCCAGCCAATGGCTACACCTTC. V is TRBV6-2 or TRBV6-3 and J is TRBJ1-2; D is unclear. CDR1 is MNHEY and CDR2 is SVGEGT in the germline V gene. This CDR3 comprises 15 residues. Trimming pared 6 bases from V and 6 bases from J, leaving 20 bases between.

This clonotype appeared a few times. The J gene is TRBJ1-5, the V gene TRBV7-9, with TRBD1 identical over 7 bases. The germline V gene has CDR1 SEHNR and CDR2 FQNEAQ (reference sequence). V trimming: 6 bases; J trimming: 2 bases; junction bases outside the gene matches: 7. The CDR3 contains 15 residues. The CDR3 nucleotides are TGTGCCAGCAGTTCCACAGGGACAGGCAATCAGCCCCAGCATTTT. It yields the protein CASSSTGTGNQPQHF.

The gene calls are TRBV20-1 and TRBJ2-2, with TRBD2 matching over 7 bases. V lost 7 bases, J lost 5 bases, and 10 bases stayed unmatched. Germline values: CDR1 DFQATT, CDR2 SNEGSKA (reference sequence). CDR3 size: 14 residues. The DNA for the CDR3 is TGCAGTGGGGCTCAGCGGGACGGGACCGGGGAGCTGTTTTTT. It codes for CSGAQRDGTGELFF.